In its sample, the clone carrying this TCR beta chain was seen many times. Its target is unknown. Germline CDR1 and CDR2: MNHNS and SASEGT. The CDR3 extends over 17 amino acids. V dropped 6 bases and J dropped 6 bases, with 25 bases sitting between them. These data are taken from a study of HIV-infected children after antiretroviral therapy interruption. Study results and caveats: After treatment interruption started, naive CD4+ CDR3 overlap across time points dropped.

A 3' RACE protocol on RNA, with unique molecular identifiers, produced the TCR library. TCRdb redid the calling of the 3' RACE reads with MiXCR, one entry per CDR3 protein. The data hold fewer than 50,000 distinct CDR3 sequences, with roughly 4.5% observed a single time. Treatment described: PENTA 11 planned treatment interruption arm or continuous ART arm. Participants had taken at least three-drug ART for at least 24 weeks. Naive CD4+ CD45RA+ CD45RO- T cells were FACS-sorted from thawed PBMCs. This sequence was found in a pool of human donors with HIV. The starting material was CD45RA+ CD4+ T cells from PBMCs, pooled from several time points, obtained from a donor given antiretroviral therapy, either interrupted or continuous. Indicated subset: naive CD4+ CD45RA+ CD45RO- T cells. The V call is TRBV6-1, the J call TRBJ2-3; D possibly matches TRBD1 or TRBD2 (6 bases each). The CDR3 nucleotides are TGTGCCAGCAGCCCGACATCGGGGGCGGTCAGGTGGGATACGCAGTATTTT. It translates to CASSPTSGAVRWDTQYF.